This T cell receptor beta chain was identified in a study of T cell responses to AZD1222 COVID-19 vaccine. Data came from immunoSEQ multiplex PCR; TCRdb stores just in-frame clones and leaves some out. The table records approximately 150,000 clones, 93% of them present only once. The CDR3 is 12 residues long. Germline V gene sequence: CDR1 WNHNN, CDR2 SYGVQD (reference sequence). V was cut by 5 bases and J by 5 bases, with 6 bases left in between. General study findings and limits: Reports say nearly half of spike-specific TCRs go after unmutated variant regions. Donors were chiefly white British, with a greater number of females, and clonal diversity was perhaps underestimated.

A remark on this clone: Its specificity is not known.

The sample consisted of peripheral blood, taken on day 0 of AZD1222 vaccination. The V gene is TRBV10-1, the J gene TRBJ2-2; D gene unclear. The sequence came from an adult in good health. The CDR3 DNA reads TGCGCCAGCAGTCCGACAACCGGGGAGCTGTTTTTT. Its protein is CASSPTTGELFF.